These 18 T cell receptor beta chains came from one sample sequenced in a study of human T cells and chemical hapten exposure. TCRdb redid the calling of the RACE reads with MiXCR, one entry per CDR3 protein. The table shows tens of thousands of distinct CDR3 sequences, with 11% occurring only once. Stated time point: patch test 3, about 24 weeks after DPC sensitization. Treatment reported: therapeutic diphenylcyclopropenone sensitization with weekly scalp DPC. The material was whole blood, obtained in connection with sensitization to the hapten diphenylcyclopropenone (DPC). The receptor set was obtained from a woman aged 45-65 years with alopecia areata. Some clones in this sample may be carry-over from other donors' samples.

Ten or more counts support this clonotype. The chain has TRBV2 and TRBJ2-1; 11 bases are shared with TRBD2. V was clipped by 6 bases and J by 6 bases; unmatched bases: 7. The CDR3 consists of 15 residues. Germline V gene lookup returns CDR1 SNHLY and CDR2 FYNNEI. The CDR3 sequence: CASRAGTSGTNEQFF. Here the CDR3 DNA reads TGTGCCAGCAGAGCCGGGACTAGCGGAACCAATGAGCAGTTCTTC.

The chain carries TRBV7-9 and TRBJ1-2; D is undetermined. Trimming pared 4 bases from V and 0 bases from J, leaving 15 bases between. Per germline, CDR1 SEHNR and CDR2 FQNEAQ (reference sequence). The CDR3 runs 16 residues. The CDR3: CASSSPGQAANYGYTF. For the CDR3, the DNA is TGTGCCAGCAGCTCCCCCGGGCAGGCAGCTAACTATGGCTACACCTTC.

The table lists this clonotype with a few counts. The gene calls are TRBV10-3 and TRBJ2-7; D is undetermined. CDR3 length: 13 residues. Looked up from germline, CDR1 is ENHRY and CDR2 is SYGVKD. Trimming removed 8 bases from V and 1 base from J, with 12 bases in between. Here the CDR3 reads CAIGGRLSYEQYF. The CDR3 DNA reads as TGTGCCATCGGTGGCCGCTTGTCCTACGAGCAGTACTTC.

The table lists this clonotype with a few counts. CDR3 region: CASSSPGQLRTEAFF. The CDR3 nucleotides are TGTGCCAGCAGCTCTCCGGGACAATTGAGGACTGAAGCTTTCTTT. The chain has TRBV11-3 and TRBJ1-1; TRBD1 is a possible D gene (6 bases). CDR1 is SGHNT and CDR2 is YENEEA in the germline V gene. V lost 4 bases and J lost 5, with 17 bases in between. This CDR3 is 15 amino acids long.

This clonotype appeared a few times. The chain employs TRBV2 and TRBJ2-5; 8 bases are shared with TRBD1. Germline V gene sequence: CDR1 SNHLY, CDR2 FYNNEI. The CDR3 runs to 14 residues. V shed 7 bases and J 4 bases; nucleotides not matched to a gene: 8. CDR3 amino acids: CASKAGGAGETQYF. CDR3 nucleotides: TGTGCCAGCAAGGCAGGGGGCGCAGGAGAGACCCAGTACTTC.

This clonotype was detected a few times. The chain uses TRBV28 and TRBJ2-1; 13 bases fit TRBD2. In germline, CDR1 is MDHEN, CDR2 SYDVKM. V was clipped by 8 bases and J by 5 bases; unmatched bases: 15. CDR3 length equals 18 residues. In DNA form, the CDR3 reads TGTGCCAGCCCCGGGAAACCCTCCGGGACTAGCGGGAACAATGAGCAGTTCTTC. It is translated as CASPGKPSGTSGNNEQFF.

Ten or more counts support this clonotype. The V gene is TRBV29-1, the J gene TRBJ2-5; D gene ambiguous. Trimming took off 5 bases at V and 5 bases at J, with 9 bases between the two ends. This CDR3 has 11 residues. Germline V gene lookup returns CDR1 SQVTM and CDR2 ANQGSEA. CDR3 sequence (DNA): TGCAGCGTTCCAGTCCTCGAGACCCAGTACTTC. This encodes CSVPVLETQYF. The entire variable domain, with the rest obtained from reference TRBV29-1 and TRBJ2-5, is as follows: SAVISQKPSRDICQRGTSLTIQCQVDSQVTMMFWYRQQPGQSLTLIATANQGSEATYESGFVIDKFPISRPNLTFSTLTVSNMSPEDSSIYLCSVPVLETQYFGPGTRLLVL.

In this sample, this clonotype is medium-sized. The chain recombines TRBV6-4 with TRBJ2-1; 11 bases are shared with TRBD2. The V and J ends lost 6 bases and 6 bases, in that order; junction bases with no gene match: 7. Looked up from germline, CDR1 is MRHNA and CDR2 is SNTAGT. The CDR3 is 15 amino acids. DNA of the CDR3: TGTGCCAGCAGCGAACTAGCGGGAGAGGGCAATGAGCAGTTCTTC. This encodes CASSELAGEGNEQFF.

This clonotype came up many times. CDR3 nucleotide sequence: TGTGCCAGCAGCCAAGGAACTAACTATGGCTACACCTTC. Translation: CASSQGTNYGYTF. The chain couples TRBV3-1 to TRBJ1-2; D is unclear. V lost 1 base to trimming and J lost 0 bases, with 3 bases between them. Looked up from germline, CDR1 is LGHDT and CDR2 is YNNKEL (reference sequence). This CDR3 spans 13 amino acids.

J is TRBJ2-7 and V is TRBV7-2, with 7 bases aligning to TRBD2. There are 19 residues in the CDR3. Trimming took 3 bases from V and 1 from J; bases not matched to a gene: 18. CDR1 is SGHTA and CDR2 is FQGNSA in the germline V gene. CDR3 residues: CASSFSGSVGLRLSYEQYF. The CDR3 DNA is TGTGCCAGCAGCTTTAGCGGGTCCGTCGGTCTACGTTTATCCTACGAGCAGTACTTC.

This clonotype occurred many times. The J gene is TRBJ1-1, the V gene TRBV3-1; 8 positions agree with TRBD1. The length of the CDR3 is 15 residues. Per germline, CDR1 LGHDT and CDR2 YNNKEL (reference sequence). V trimming: 4 bases; J trimming: 0 bases; junction bases outside the gene matches: 4. The CDR3 spells CASSLTDRVNTEAFF. The CDR3 DNA is TGTGCCAGCAGCCTTACGGACAGGGTGAACACTGAAGCTTTCTTT. Combining the CDR3 with reference TRBV3-1 and TRBJ1-1 gives the whole variable domain DTAVSQTPKYLVTQMGNDKSIKCEQNLGHDTMYWYKQDSKKFLKIMFSYNNKELIINETVPNRFSPKSPDKAHLNLHINSLELGDSAVYFCASSLTDRVNTEAFFGQGTRLTVV.

V gene TRBV15 combines with J gene TRBJ2-1; the D gene is possibly TRBD1 (7 bases). From germline, CDR1 is LNHNV and CDR2 YYDKDF (reference sequence). The CDR3 length is 16 residues. V was clipped by 5 bases and J by 3 bases, with 17 bases between them. The CDR3 spells CATSSRGAGGYNEQFF. CDR3 sequence (DNA): TGTGCCACCAGCTCCCGCGGGGCAGGGGGCTACAATGAGCAGTTCTTC.

There are a few counts of this clonotype. The chain carries TRBV3-1 and TRBJ2-6; no definite D call. V lost 3 bases and J lost 0, with 6 bases in between. The CDR3 covers 15 residues. The V gene's germline CDR1 is LGHDT and CDR2 YNNKEL (reference sequence). The CDR3 region is CASSHWFSGANVLTF. The CDR3 DNA sequence: TGTGCCAGCAGCCACTGGTTCTCTGGGGCCAACGTCCTGACTTTC. Supplemented by reference TRBV3-1 and TRBJ2-6, the full variable domain reads DTAVSQTPKYLVTQMGNDKSIKCEQNLGHDTMYWYKQDSKKFLKIMFSYNNKELIINETVPNRFSPKSPDKAHLNLHINSLELGDSAVYFCASSHWFSGANVLTFGAGSRLTVL.

The rearrangement joins TRBV12-3 or TRBV12-4 to TRBJ2-7; 10 bases align to TRBD2. J gave up 0 bases and V 7 bases, and 12 bases lay outside the gene matches. This CDR3 comprises 17 residues. CDR3 protein: CASTILAGAFLSYEQYF. Written as DNA, the CDR3 is TGTGCCAGCACCATTCTAGCGGGAGCATTCCTCTCCTACGAGCAGTACTTC.

The J gene is TRBJ2-1, the V gene TRBV7-2, with TRBD2 identical over 14 bases. This CDR3 region has 17 residues. CDR1 is SGHTA and CDR2 is FQGNSA in the germline V gene. V trimming: 5 bases; J trimming: 0 bases; junction bases outside the gene matches: 3. The CDR3, as DNA: TGTGCCAGCAGCCAGACTAGCGGGAGGGGCTCCTACAATGAGCAGTTCTTC. Translation: CASSQTSGRGSYNEQFF.

CDR3 coding DNA: TGTGCCAGCAGCCTCCGATCGGGGCGGGGGGACGAGCAGTACTTC. Translated, it gives CASSLRSGRGDEQYF. V usage is TRBV7-6 and J usage is TRBJ2-7; 8 nucleotides line up with TRBD2. The germline CDR1 and CDR2 sequences are SGHVS and FNYEAQ. CDR3 size: 15 residues. Trimming at V came to 5 bases and at J to 5 bases, leaving 11 bases not matched to a gene. The complete variable domain, with remaining parts taken from reference TRBV7-6 and TRBJ2-7, reads GAGVSQSPRYKVTKRGQDVALRCDPISGHVSLYWYRQALGQGPEFLTYFNYEAQQDKSGLPNDRFSAERPEGSISTLTIQRTEQRDSAMYRCASSLRSGRGDEQYFGPGTRLTVT.

This clonotype was seen a few times. The rearrangement joins TRBV29-1 to TRBJ2-2; TRBD1 or TRBD2 may be the D gene (5 bases each). CDR3 length: 14 amino acids. CDR1 is SQVTM, CDR2 ANQGSEA, per germline. V was trimmed by 7 bases and J by 6 bases, leaving 18 bases between them. The CDR3 nucleotides read TGCAGCGCTAGACCTGACGGGGCTGCCGGGGAGCTGTTTTTT. This gives the protein CSARPDGAAGELFF.

This clonotype was observed many times. The rearrangement links TRBV4-3 to TRBJ1-5; D remains unclear. Germline-derived CDR1 and CDR2 are LGHNA and YSLEER. With 2 bases removed from V and 4 bases from J, the gap between germline ends came to 6 bases. This CDR3 spans 13 amino acids. CDR3 protein: CASSQIINQPQHF. The CDR3 DNA sequence: TGCGCCAGCAGCCAAATAATAAATCAGCCCCAGCATTTT.